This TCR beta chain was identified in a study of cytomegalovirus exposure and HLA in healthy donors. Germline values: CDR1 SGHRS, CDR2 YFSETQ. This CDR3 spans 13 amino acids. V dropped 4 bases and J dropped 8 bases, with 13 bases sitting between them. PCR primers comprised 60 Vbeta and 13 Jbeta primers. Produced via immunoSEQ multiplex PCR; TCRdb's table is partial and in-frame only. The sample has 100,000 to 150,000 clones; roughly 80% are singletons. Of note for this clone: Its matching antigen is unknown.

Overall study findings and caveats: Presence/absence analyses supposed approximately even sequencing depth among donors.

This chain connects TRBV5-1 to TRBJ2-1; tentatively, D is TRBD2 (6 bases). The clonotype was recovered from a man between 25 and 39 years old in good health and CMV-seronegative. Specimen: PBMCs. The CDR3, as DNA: TGCGCCAGCAGCACCACTAGCCGGGATGAGCAGTTCTTC. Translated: CASSTTSRDEQFF.